Listed below are T cell receptor beta chains from one sample, sequenced in a study of early T cells in non-severe SARS-CoV-2 infection. TCRdb called the 5' RACE reads again in MiXCR, with one record for every CDR3 protein. The table includes roughly 75,000 distinct CDR3 sequences, about an eighth detected once. The sample comprised whole blood. All receptors derive from an adult who was a healthcare worker with PCR-confirmed SARS-CoV-2 infection or an uninfected control (not recorded which). Each CDR3 is given with its conserved first and last residue.

V gene | CDR3 protein
TRBV28 | CASSFAGGVNQPQHF
TRBV28 | CASTKGDRGRNEQFF
TRBV7-8 | CASSFRDSSYEQYF
TRBV27 | CASSLGPPYEQYF
TRBV27 | CASSPGWNNEQFF
TRBV2 | CASSVNPGGEQYF
TRBV10-2 | CASRGGSGANVLTF
TRBV7-9 | CASSLAQGQTEAFF
TRBV11-3 | CASSVGRTNEQFF
TRBV7-9 | CASSVTYQETQYF
TRBV28 | CASKTLQETQYF
TRBV5-1 | CTSSPSIWGQETQYF